The present T cell receptor (beta chain) was sequenced within a study of cytomegalovirus exposure and HLA in healthy donors. General study results and limits: In a later analysis, the majority of CMV-associated beta chains seemingly showed HLA restriction. Of the V segments, some could not be distinguished, including TRBV6-2 and TRBV6-3, and were excluded. The study put 150 to 200 TCR beta chains on its list as cytomegalovirus-associated. Relative to the approximately 660-donor mean, N-insertions were reportedly fewer in an Asian-associated ancestry cluster in a later analysis.

Concerning this clone: Antigen: not known.

CDR1 is GTSNPN, CDR2 SVGIG, per germline (reference sequence). CDR3 size: 13 residues. The V gene end was trimmed by 8 bases and the J gene end by 8 bases; junction bases not matched to a gene: 11. It was with 60 Vbeta and 13 Jbeta primers that the PCR ran. Generated by immunoSEQ multiplex PCR, the TCRdb table keeps only in-frame clones and is missing some. The table has some 190,000 clones, roughly four fifths seen once; the top ten hold 1.5% to 2%. V usage is TRBV30 and J usage is TRBJ1-2, with 10 bases matching TRBD1. The material sequenced was PBMCs. The TCR was taken from a man between 18 and 35 years old in good health and CMV-seronegative. CDR3 amino acids: CAGQGDLGRGYTF. The CDR3 DNA follows: TGTGCCGGACAGGGGGATTTGGGTCGGGGCTACACCTTC.